These 23 T cell receptor beta chains were sequenced from one sample in a study of response to subunit inactivated influenza vaccine. TCRdb fed the RT-PCR reads into MiXCR, producing one record per CDR3 protein. This table holds 500,000 to 650,000 distinct CDR3 sequences, approximately 7.6% found once. The source material was PBMCs from blood, sampled less than 30 months after vaccination. Source of these receptors: a man aged 50 to 75 who received an inactivated influenza vaccine.

This clonotype was found many times. The chain recombines TRBV5-6 with TRBJ2-1; unclear D gene. V was pared by 3 bases and J by 3 bases, with 13 bases between. The CDR3 totals 15 residues. In germline, CDR1 is SGHDT, CDR2 YYEEEE. This CDR3 is CASSSESEIYNEQFF. The CDR3 nucleotides are TGTGCCAGCAGCTCCGAGTCAGAAATCTACAATGAGCAGTTCTTC.

This chain links TRBV20-1 with TRBJ1-2; TRBD1 is a possible D gene (5 bases). The CDR3 runs 16 residues. V lost 2 bases, J lost 6 bases, and 22 bases lay in between. CDR1 and CDR2 from the germline V gene are DFQATT and SNEGSKA (reference sequence). The DNA for the CDR3 is TGCAGTGCTAGAAGGGGTTCGTTGCAGGGACTAGATGGCTACACCTTC. Translating gives CSARRGSLQGLDGYTF.

The sample holds a few counts of this clonotype. The chain couples TRBV28 to TRBJ2-7; D remains ambiguous. Germline V lookup: CDR1 MDHEN, CDR2 SYDVKM. With 3 bases removed from V and 4 bases from J, the gap between germline ends came to 13 bases. The CDR3 has 14 residues. DNA of the CDR3: TGTGCCAGCAGTTTGCTACCGCCTGGGTACGAGCAGTACTTC. It is translated as CASSLLPPGYEQYF.

This clonotype was found many times. The rearrangement links TRBV10-3 to TRBJ2-5; 8 nucleotides align to TRBD1. This CDR3 has 14 residues. The J segment lost 0 bases and the V segment lost 4 bases, leaving 1 base of the junction unmatched. CDR1 ENHRY and CDR2 SYGVKD come from the germline V gene. CDR3 sequence reads: CAISAQGDQETQYF. CDR3 DNA: TGTGCCATCAGTGCACAGGGGGACCAAGAGACCCAGTACTTC.

The V call is TRBV7-9, the J call TRBJ2-3, with TRBD2 matching 8 bases. This CDR3 is built from 16 residues. Germline V CDR1 and CDR2: SEHNR, FQNEAQ (reference sequence). Germline trimming cut 4 bases from V and 0 bases from J; bases unmatched to any gene: 6. CDR3: CASSSTSGASTDTQYF. The CDR3 bases are TGTGCCAGCAGCTCCACTAGCGGAGCTAGCACAGATACGCAGTATTTT.

The chain is built from TRBV5-1 and TRBJ2-2, with 11 bases matching TRBD2. The V gene end was trimmed by 0 bases and the J gene end by 0 bases; junction bases not matched to a gene: 13. Germline V gene sequence: CDR1 SGHRS, CDR2 YFSETQ. The CDR3 is 21 residues long. In DNA form, the CDR3 reads TGCGCCAGCAGCTTGGATCGGGTAACTAGCGGGAGCCCCCCGAACACCGGGGAGCTGTTTTTT. Its protein product is CASSLDRVTSGSPPNTGELFF.

This clonotype was picked up many times. This chain uses TRBV3-1 with TRBJ1-4; D unresolved. Deletions cut 2 bases from V and 8 bases from J, with 6 bases between. This CDR3 has 12 amino acids. Germline assignment: CDR1 LGHDT and CDR2 YNNKEL (reference sequence). CDR3 nucleotide sequence: TGTGCCAGCAGCCAACCTCGAGAAAAACTGTTTTTT. It specifies CASSQPREKLFF.

This clonotype was counted many times. V usage is TRBV5-1 and J usage is TRBJ1-3; the D gene is possibly TRBD1 (5 bases). Germline CDR1 and CDR2: SGHRS and YFSETQ. The V end was cut by 4 bases, the J end by 0 bases, with 14 bases between. The CDR3 runs 16 residues. CDR3 protein: CASSVRVLSSGNTIYF. The CDR3 DNA follows: TGCGCCAGCAGCGTCAGGGTCTTAAGCTCTGGAAACACCATATATTTT. Supplemented by reference TRBV5-1 and TRBJ1-3, the full variable domain reads KAGVTQTPRYLIKTRGQQVTLSCSPISGHRSVSWYQQTPGQGLQFLFEYFSETQRNKGNFPGRFSGRQFSNSRSEMNVSTLELGDSALYLCASSVRVLSSGNTIYFGEGSWLTVV.

This clonotype was seen ten or more times. The chain employs TRBV4-3 and TRBJ2-3; 16 bases fit TRBD2. V lost 3 bases and J lost 6; bases outside the gene matches: 3. CDR1 LGHNA and CDR2 YSLEER come from the germline V gene. This CDR3 has 16 amino acids. CDR3 DNA sequence: TGCGCCAGCAGCCAGGGACTAGCGGGAGGGCCGGATACGCAGTATTTT. Encoded protein: CASSQGLAGGPDTQYF.

The chain couples TRBV14 to TRBJ2-7; D unresolved. Per the germline V gene, CDR1 is SGHDN and CDR2 is FVKESK. V gave up 8 bases and J gave up 5 bases, with 19 bases separating them. The CDR3 loop spans 14 amino acids. This chain's CDR3 is CASAPEIGLNEQYF. DNA for the CDR3: TGTGCCAGCGCGCCGGAGATTGGTTTGAACGAGCAGTACTTC.

The chain has TRBV20-1 and TRBJ2-5; D remains unclear. CDR1 DFQATT and CDR2 SNEGSKA come from the germline V gene (reference sequence). The CDR3 loop spans 14 amino acids. V dropped 3 bases and J dropped 4 bases, with 15 bases sitting between them. The CDR3 bases are TGCAGTGCTAGTGATAGGGTGATCCGAGAGACCCAGTACTTC. Translating gives CSASDRVIRETQYF.

This chain links TRBV5-1 with TRBJ2-3; perhaps TRBD1 as D (5 bases). This CDR3 comprises 12 residues. V was shortened by 4 bases and J by 6 bases, with 9 bases between the two germline ends. Germline CDR1 reads SGHRS; CDR2 reads YFSETQ. As DNA, the CDR3 is TGCGCCAGCAGCCCCCGACAGGATACGCAGTATTTT. Translation gives CASSPRQDTQYF.

This clonotype was detected ten times or more. The chain employs TRBV20-1 and TRBJ2-3; D is unclear. The V and J ends lost 4 bases and 0 bases respectively, with 5 bases between them. CDR3 length: 12 residues. Germline-derived CDR1 and CDR2 are DFQATT and SNEGSKA (reference sequence). The CDR3 bases are TGCAGTGCTACACCCAGCACAGATACGCAGTATTTT. Protein: CSATPSTDTQYF.

Written as DNA, the CDR3 is TGCAGTGCTAAGTCTCCGCGGGGGGTCACCGGGGAGCTGTTTTTT. Translated, it gives CSAKSPRGVTGELFF. V is TRBV20-1 and J is TRBJ2-2, with TRBD2 matching 8 bases. Germline V lookup: CDR1 DFQATT, CDR2 SNEGSKA (reference sequence). The J segment lost 4 bases and the V segment lost 4 bases, leaving 8 bases of the junction unmatched. There are 15 residues in the CDR3.

Of note for this clonotype: Just one base apart from a much larger clone, this may be a read error. This sequence joins TRBV14 and TRBJ2-4; 10 nucleotides match TRBD1. CDR1 is SGHDN, CDR2 FVKESK, per germline. The ends lost 8 bases at V and 9 bases at J; junction bases unmatched: 7. The length of the CDR3 is 13 residues. Here the CDR3 reads CASRLWDRGIQYF. The DNA for the CDR3 is TGTGCCAGCCGCCTTTGGGACAGGGGCATTCAGTACTTC.

The CDR3 spells CSVADSPYEQYF. CDR3 bases: TGCAGCGTCGCCGACAGCCCTTACGAGCAGTACTTC. The chain is built from TRBV29-1 and TRBJ2-7; tentative D call: TRBD1 (5 bases). The CDR3 sequence is 12 residues long. Germline CDR1 and CDR2: SQVTM and ANQGSEA. With 6 bases removed from V and 4 bases from J, the gap between germline ends came to 13 bases.

At least ten counts were recorded for this clonotype. The rearrangement joins TRBV20-1 to TRBJ2-7; 8 nucleotides line up with TRBD1. CDR1 is DFQATT, CDR2 SNEGSKA, per germline (reference sequence). The V segment lost 6 bases and the J segment 4 bases; nucleotides outside the gene matches: 8. The CDR3 is made up of 13 amino acids. The CDR3 here is CSAQDREPYEQYF. The CDR3 bases are TGCAGTGCCCAGGACAGGGAACCTTACGAGCAGTACTTC.

This clonotype occurred many times. The V and J genes are TRBV7-2 and TRBJ1-1; D remains unclear. The V end was cut by 1 base, the J end by 10 bases, with 16 bases between. The CDR3 has 14 residues. Germline CDR1 reads SGHTA; CDR2 reads FQGNSA. This chain's CDR3 is CASSLVGSAFLAFF. Written as DNA, the CDR3 is TGTGCCAGCAGCTTAGTCGGGTCCGCCTTCTTAGCTTTCTTT.

With respect to this clonotype: A clone one base away is much larger, so this may be a read error. The genes are TRBV2 and TRBJ2-3; D unclear. CDR1 is SNHLY and CDR2 is FYNNEI in the germline V gene. The CDR3 runs 11 residues. The CDR3 loop is CAGSVRDTQYF. The CDR3 nucleotides are TGTGCCGGCAGTGTTCGGGATACGCAGTATTTT.

This clonotype was detected ten times or more. This chain uses TRBV20-1 with TRBJ2-7; 8 bases match TRBD2. Germline V lookup: CDR1 DFQATT, CDR2 SNEGSKA (reference sequence). J lost 0 bases, V lost 4 bases, and 5 bases had no gene match. The CDR3 length is 14 residues. The CDR3 DNA follows: TGCAGTGCTACGCAGCGGGGGCCCTCCTACGAGCAGTACTTC. Residues: CSATQRGPSYEQYF.

The V and J genes are TRBV10-3 and TRBJ2-2, with TRBD2 matching over 7 bases. The ends lost 3 bases at V and 6 bases at J; junction bases unmatched: 4. This CDR3 is built from 14 residues. The V gene's germline CDR1 is ENHRY and CDR2 SYGVKD. CDR3 sequence (DNA): TGTGCCATCAGTGATACTAGCGTCGCCGGGGAGCTGTTTTTT. It translates to CAISDTSVAGELFF.

This CDR3 is CASSQLPRDGELFF. The DNA of the CDR3 is TGTGCCAGCAGCCAGTTACCCCGTGACGGGGAGCTGTTTTTT. The rearrangement links TRBV4-2 to TRBJ2-2; D uncertain. The CDR3 is made up of 14 amino acids. Trimming removed 3 bases from V and 7 bases from J, with 12 bases in between. The germline gives CDR1 LGHNA, CDR2 YNFKEQ.

In this sample, this clonotype turned up many times. V and J are TRBV7-2 and TRBJ1-4; weak D call: TRBD1 (5 bases). The CDR3 sequence is 14 residues long. Trimming stripped 5 bases from V and 4 bases from J, with 11 bases between. Germline V lookup: CDR1 SGHTA, CDR2 FQGNSA. The CDR3: CASSIRQNNEKLFF. The DNA of the CDR3 is TGTGCCAGCAGCATCCGACAGAATAATGAAAAACTGTTTTTT.